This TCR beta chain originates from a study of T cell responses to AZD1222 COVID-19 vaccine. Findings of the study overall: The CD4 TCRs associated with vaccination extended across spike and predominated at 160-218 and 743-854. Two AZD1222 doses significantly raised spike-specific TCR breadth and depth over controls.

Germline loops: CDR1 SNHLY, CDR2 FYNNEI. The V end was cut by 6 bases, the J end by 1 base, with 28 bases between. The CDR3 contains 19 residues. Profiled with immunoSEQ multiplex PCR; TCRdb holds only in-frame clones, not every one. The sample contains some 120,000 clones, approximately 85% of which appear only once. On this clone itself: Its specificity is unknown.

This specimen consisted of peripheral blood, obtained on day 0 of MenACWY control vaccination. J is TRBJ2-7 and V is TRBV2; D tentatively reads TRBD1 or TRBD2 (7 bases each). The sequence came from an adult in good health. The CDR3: CASSGGTEITWSQSYEQYF. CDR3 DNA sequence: TGTGCCAGCAGCGGGGGGACAGAGATTACCTGGTCACAATCCTACGAGCAGTACTTC. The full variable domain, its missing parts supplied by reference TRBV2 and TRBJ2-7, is EPEVTQTPSHQVTQMGQEVILRCVPISNHLYFYWYRQILGQKVEFLVSFYNNEISEKSEIFDDQFSVERPDGSNFTLKIRSTKLEDSAMYFCASSGGTEITWSQSYEQYFGPGTRLTVT.